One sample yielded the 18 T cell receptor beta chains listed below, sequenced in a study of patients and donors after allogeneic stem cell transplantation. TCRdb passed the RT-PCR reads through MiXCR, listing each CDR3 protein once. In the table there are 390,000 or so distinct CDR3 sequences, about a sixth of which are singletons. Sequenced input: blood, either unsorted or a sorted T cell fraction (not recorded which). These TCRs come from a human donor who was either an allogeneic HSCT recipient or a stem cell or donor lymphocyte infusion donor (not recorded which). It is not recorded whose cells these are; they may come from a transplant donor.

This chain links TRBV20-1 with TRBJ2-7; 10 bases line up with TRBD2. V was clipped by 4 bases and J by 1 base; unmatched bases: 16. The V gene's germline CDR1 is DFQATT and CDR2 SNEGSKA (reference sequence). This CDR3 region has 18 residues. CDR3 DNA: TGCAGTGCTACTCCACCACGACTAGCGGGCCGCAGTTCCTACGAGCAGTACTTC. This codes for CSATPPRLAGRSSYEQYF.

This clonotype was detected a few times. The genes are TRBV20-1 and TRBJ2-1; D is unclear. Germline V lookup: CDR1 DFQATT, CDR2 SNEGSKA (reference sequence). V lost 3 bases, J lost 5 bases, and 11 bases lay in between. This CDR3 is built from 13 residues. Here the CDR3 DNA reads TGCAGTGCTAGGGTCCCGTGGGACAATGAGCAGTTCTTC. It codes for CSARVPWDNEQFF.

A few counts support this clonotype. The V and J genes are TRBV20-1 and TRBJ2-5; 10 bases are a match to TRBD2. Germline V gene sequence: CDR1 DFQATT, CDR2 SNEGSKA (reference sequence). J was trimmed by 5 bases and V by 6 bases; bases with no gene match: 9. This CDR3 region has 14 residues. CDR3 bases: TGCAGTGCGGTCCTAGCGGGAGTAACGGAGACCCAGTACTTC. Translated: CSAVLAGVTETQYF.

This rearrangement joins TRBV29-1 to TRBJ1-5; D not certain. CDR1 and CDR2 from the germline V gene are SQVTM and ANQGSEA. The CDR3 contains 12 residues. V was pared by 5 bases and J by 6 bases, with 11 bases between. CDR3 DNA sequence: TGCAGCGTTCAAATGGGAGCTCAGCCCCAGCATTTT. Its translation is CSVQMGAQPQHF.

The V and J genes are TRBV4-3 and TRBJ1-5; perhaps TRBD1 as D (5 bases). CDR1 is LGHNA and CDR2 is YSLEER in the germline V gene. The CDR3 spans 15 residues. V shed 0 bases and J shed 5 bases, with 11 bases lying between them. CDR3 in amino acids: CASSQDAPGDQPQHF. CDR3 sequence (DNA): TGCGCCAGCAGCCAAGATGCACCGGGGGATCAGCCCCAGCATTTT.

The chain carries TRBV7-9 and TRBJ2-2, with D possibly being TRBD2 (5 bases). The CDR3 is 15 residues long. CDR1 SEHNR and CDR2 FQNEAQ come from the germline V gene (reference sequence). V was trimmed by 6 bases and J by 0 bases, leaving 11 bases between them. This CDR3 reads CASRVPGTNTGELFF. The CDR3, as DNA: TGTGCCAGCAGGGTGCCGGGAACGAACACCGGGGAGCTGTTTTTT. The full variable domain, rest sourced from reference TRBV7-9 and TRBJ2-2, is DTGVSQNPRHKITKRGQNVTFRCDPISEHNRLYWYRQTLGQGPEFLTYFQNEAQLEKSRLLSDRFSAERPKGSFSTLEIQRTEQGDSAMYLCASRVPGTNTGELFFGEGSRLTVL.

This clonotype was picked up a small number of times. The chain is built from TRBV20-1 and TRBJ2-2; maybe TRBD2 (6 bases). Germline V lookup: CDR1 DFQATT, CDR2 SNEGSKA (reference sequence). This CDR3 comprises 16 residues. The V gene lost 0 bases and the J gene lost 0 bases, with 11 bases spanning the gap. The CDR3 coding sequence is TGCAGTGCTAGAGATTGGAGACTAGCGAACACCGGGGAGCTGTTTTTT. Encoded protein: CSARDWRLANTGELFF.

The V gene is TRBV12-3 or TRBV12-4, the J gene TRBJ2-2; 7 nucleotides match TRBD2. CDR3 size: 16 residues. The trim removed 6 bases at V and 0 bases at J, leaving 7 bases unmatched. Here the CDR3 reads CASRAILAANTGELFF. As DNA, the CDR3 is TGTGCCAGCAGAGCCATCCTAGCGGCGAACACCGGGGAGCTGTTTTTT.

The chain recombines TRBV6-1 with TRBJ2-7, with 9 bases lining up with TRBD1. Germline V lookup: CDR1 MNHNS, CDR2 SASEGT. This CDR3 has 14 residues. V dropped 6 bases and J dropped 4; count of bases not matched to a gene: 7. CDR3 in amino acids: CASSAGTGKYEQYF. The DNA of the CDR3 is TGTGCCAGCAGCGCCGGGACAGGGAAATACGAGCAGTACTTC.

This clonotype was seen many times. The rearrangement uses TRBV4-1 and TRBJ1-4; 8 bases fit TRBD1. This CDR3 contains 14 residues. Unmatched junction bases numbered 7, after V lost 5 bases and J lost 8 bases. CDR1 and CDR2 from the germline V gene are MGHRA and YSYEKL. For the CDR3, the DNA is TGCGCCAGCAGCGCCGGACAGGGTGGCGAAAAACTGTTTTTT. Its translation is CASSAGQGGEKLFF.

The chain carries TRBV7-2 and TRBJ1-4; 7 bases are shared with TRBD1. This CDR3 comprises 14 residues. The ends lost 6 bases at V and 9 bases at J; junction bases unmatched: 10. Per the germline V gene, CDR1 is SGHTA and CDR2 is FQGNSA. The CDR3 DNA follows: TGTGCCAGCAGGCGACCCGGGACAGACAAAAAACTGTTTTTT. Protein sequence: CASRRPGTDKKLFF.

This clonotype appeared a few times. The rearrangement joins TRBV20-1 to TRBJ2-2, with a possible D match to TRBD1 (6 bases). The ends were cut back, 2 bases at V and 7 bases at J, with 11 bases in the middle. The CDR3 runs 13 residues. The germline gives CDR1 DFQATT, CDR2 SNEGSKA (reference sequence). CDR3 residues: CSARQGQGGELFF. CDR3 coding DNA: TGCAGTGCTAGACAGGGGCAGGGCGGGGAGCTGTTTTTT.

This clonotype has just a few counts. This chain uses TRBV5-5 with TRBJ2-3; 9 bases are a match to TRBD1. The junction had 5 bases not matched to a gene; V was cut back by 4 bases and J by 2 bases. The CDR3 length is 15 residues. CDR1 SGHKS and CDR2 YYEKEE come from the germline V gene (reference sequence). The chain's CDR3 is CASSPGTGPTDTQYF. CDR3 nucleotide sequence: TGTGCCAGCAGCCCCGGGACAGGGCCCACAGATACGCAGTATTTT.

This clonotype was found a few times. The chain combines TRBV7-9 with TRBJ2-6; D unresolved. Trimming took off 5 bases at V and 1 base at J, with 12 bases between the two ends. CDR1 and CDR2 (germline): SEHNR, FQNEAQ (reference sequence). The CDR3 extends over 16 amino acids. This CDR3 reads CASSLRSMSGANVLTF. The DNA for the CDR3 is TGTGCCAGCAGCCTTAGATCGATGTCTGGGGCCAACGTCCTGACTTTC. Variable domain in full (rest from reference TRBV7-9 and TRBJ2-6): DTGVSQNPRHKITKRGQNVTFRCDPISEHNRLYWYRQTLGQGPEFLTYFQNEAQLEKSRLLSDRFSAERPKGSFSTLEIQRTEQGDSAMYLCASSLRSMSGANVLTFGAGSRLTVL.

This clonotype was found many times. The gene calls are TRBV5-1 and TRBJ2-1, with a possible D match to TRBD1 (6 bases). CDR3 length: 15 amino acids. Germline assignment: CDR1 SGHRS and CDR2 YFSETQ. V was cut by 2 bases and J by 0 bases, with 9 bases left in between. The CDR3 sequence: CASSFDRFSYNEQFF. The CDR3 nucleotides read TGCGCCAGCAGCTTCGACAGGTTCTCCTACAATGAGCAGTTCTTC.

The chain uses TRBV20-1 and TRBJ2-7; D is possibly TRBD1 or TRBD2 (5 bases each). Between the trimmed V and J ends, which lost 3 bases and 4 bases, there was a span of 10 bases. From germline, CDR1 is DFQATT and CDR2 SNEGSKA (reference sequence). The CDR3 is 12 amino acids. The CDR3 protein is CSASGDPYEQYF. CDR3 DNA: TGCAGTGCTAGCGGGGACCCTTACGAGCAGTACTTC.

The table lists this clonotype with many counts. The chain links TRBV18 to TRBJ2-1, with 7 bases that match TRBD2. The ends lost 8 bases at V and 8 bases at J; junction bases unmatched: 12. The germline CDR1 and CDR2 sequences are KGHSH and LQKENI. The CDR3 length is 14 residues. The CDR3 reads CASQPAGVIYEQFF. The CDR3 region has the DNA TGTGCCAGCCAACCTGCGGGAGTAATATATGAGCAGTTCTTC.

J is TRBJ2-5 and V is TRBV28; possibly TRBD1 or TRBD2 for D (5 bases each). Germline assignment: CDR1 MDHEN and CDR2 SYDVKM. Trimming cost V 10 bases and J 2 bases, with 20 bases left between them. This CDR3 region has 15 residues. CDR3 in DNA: TGTGCCATCCAATCACCCCGGGACGGGCAAGAGACCCAGTACTTC. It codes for CAIQSPRDGQETQYF.